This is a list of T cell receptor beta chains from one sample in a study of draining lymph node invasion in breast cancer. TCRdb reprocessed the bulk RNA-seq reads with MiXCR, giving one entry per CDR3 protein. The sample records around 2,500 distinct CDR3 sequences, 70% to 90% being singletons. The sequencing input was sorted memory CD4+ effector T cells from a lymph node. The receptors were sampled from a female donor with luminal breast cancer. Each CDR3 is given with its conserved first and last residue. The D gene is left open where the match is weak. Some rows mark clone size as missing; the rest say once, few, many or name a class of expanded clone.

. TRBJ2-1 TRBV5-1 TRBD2 CASSTGTSGAWYNEQFF TGCGCCAGCAGCACCGGGACTAGCGGGGCATGGTACAATGAGCAGTTCTTC
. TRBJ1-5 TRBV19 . CASKAGREEIQPQHF TGTGCCAGTAAGGCCGGCAGGGAAGAGATTCAGCCCCAGCATTTT
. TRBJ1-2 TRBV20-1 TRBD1 CSAILRDRGQVSYGYTF TGCAGTGCCATTCTCCGGGACAGGGGGCAGGTTAGCTATGGCTACACCTTC
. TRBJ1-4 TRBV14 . CASSPRMGEKLFF TGTGCCAGCAGCCCTCGGATGGGTGAAAAACTGTTTTTT
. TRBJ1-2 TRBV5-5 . CASSRGQTGAFDWGYTF TGTGCCAGCAGCCGCGGACAGACCGGCGCATTCGATTGGGGCTACACCTTC
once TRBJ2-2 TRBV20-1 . CSAAPSSTGELFF TGCAGTGCTGCCCCGAGCTCCACCGGGGAGCTGTTTTTT
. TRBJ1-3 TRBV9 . CASSSPFGGNTIYF TGTGCCAGCAGCTCCCCGTTCGGGGGAAACACCATATATTTT
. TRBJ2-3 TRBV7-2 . CASSLSGDTQYF TGTGCCAGCAGCTTATCCGGAGATACGCAGTATTTT
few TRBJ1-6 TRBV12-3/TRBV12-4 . CASSLVENSPLHF TGTGCCAGCAGTTTAGTGGAAAATTCACCCCTCCACTTT
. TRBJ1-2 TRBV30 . CAWKELRGDYGYTF TGTGCCTGGAAGGAGCTGAGGGGGGACTATGGCTACACCTTC
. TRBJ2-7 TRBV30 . CAWSAGFPEQYF TGTGCCTGGAGCGCAGGGTTTCCGGAGCAGTACTTC
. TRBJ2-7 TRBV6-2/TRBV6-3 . CASSYVQGAAYEQYF TGTGCCAGCAGTTACGTGCAGGGTGCGGCCTACGAGCAGTACTTC
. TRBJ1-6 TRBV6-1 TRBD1 CASSEDRRGANNSPLHF TGTGCCAGCAGTGAAGATCGCAGGGGGGCCAATAATTCACCCCTCCACTTT
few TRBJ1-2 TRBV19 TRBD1 CASSGQGASGYTF TGTGCCAGTTCTGGACAGGGGGCCTCTGGCTACACCTTC
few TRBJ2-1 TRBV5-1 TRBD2 CASRLILAGGLNEQFF TGCGCCAGCAGGTTGATACTAGCGGGGGGCCTAAATGAGCAGTTCTTC
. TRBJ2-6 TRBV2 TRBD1 CASSGQGSGANVLTF TGTGCCAGCAGTGGACAGGGCTCTGGGGCCAACGTCCTGACTTTC
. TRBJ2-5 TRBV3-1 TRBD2 CASSQESSGGFETQYF TGTGCCAGCAGCCAAGAGAGTAGCGGGGGGTTTGAGACCCAGTACTTC
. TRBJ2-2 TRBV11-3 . CASSLGVDTGELFF TGTGCCAGCAGCTTAGGGGTTGACACCGGGGAGCTGTTTTTT
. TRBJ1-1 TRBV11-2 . CASSLDGSGTEAFF TGTGCCAGCAGCTTAGATGGTTCCGGGACTGAAGCTTTCTTT
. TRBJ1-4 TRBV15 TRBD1 CATGQGSSEKLFF TGTGCCACCGGACAGGGAAGTAGTGAAAAACTGTTTTTT
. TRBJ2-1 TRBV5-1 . CASSLAVLPPSSYNEQFF TGCGCCAGCAGCTTGGCCGTCCTACCCCCTAGCTCCTACAATGAGCAGTTCTTC
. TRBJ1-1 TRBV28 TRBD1 CASSETGKNTEAFF TGTGCCAGCAGTGAGACAGGGAAGAACACTGAAGCTTTCTTT
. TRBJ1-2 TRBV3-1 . CASSPGVARDGYTF TGTGCCAGCAGCCCCGGGGTCGCCCGCGATGGCTACACCTTC
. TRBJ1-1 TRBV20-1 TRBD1 CSASPPQGAKNTEAFF TGCAGTGCTAGTCCACCCCAGGGGGCTAAGAACACTGAAGCTTTCTTT
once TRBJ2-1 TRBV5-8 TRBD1 CASSPRGYYNEQFF TGTGCCAGCAGCCCCAGGGGGTACTACAATGAGCAGTTCTTC
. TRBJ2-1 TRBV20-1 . CSARGERLGGGSYNEQFF TGCAGTGCTAGAGGAGAGCGGCTAGGGGGGGGCTCCTACAATGAGCAGTTCTTC
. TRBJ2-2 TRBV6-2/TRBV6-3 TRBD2 CASTERGGTGELFF TGTGCCAGCACGGAGCGGGGGGGCACCGGGGAGCTGTTTTTT
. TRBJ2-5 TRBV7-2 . CASSLSLARAETQYF TGTGCCAGCAGCTTAAGTCTAGCTAGGGCAGAGACCCAGTACTTC
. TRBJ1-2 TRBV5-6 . CASRRRRDPYGYTF TGTGCCAGCAGGCGCAGGCGGGACCCCTACGGCTACACCTTC
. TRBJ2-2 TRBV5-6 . CASSLGFTGELFF TGTGCCAGCAGCTTGGGATTCACCGGGGAGCTGTTTTTT
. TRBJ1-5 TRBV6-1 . CASSPDSGQPQHF TGTGCCAGCAGTCCGGACAGCGGTCAGCCCCAGCATTTT
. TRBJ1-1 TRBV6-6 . CASTLTGGNTEAFF TGTGCCAGCACCCTAACGGGGGGGAACACTGAAGCTTTCTTT
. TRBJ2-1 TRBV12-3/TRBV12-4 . CASSSRDWGPYNEQFF TGTGCCAGCAGTTCGCGGGACTGGGGTCCGTACAATGAGCAGTTCTTC
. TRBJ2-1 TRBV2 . CASMSGVSNEQFF TGTGCCAGCATGTCGGGAGTCTCAAATGAGCAGTTCTTC